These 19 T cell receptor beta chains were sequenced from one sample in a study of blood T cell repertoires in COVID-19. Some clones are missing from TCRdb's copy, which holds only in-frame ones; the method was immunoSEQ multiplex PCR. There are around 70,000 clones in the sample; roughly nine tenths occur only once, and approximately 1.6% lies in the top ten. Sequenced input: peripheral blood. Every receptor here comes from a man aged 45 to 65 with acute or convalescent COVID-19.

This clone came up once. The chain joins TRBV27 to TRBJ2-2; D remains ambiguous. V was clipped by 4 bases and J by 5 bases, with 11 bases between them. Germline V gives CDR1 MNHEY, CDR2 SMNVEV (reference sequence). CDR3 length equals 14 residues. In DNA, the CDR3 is TGTGCCAGCAGTTCCATCACAGCAACCGGGGAGCTGTTTTTT. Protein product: CASSSITATGELFF.

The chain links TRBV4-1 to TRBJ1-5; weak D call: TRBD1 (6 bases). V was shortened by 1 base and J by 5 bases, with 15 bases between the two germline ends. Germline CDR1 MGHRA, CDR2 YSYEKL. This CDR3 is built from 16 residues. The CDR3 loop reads CASSQGGRGMDQPQHF. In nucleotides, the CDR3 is TGCGCCAGCAGCCAAGGCGGCAGGGGTATGGATCAGCCCCAGCATTTT.

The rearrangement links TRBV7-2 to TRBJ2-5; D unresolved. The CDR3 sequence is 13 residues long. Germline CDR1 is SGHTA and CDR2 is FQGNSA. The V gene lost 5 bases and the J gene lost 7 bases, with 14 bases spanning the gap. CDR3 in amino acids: CASSANPPTTQYF. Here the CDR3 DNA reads TGTGCCAGCAGCGCGAACCCACCCACGACCCAGTACTTC.

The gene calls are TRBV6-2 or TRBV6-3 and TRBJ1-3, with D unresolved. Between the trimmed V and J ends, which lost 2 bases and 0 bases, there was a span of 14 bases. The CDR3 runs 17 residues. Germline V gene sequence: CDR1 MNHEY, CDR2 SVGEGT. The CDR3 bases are TGTGCCAGCAGTTACGGGGAGGAGGACCGCTCTGGAAACACCATATATTTT. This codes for CASSYGEEDRSGNTIYF.

The DNA of the CDR3 is TGTGCCAGCAGCAGAGCCGGGACAGGGAATCAGCCCCAGCATTTT. Encoded protein: CASSRAGTGNQPQHF. The chain joins TRBV6-2 or TRBV6-3 to TRBJ1-5; TRBD1 aligns across 9 bases. Trimming cost V 6 bases and J 4 bases; bases outside gene matches: 7. CDR1 MNHEY and CDR2 SVGEGT come from the germline V gene. This CDR3 has 15 residues.

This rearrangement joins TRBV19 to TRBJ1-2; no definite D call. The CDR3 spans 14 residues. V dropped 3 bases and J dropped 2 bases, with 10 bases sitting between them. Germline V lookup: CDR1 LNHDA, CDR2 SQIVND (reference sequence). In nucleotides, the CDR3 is TGTGCCAGTAGTATTCCGGGATCAAACTATGGCTACACCTTC. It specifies CASSIPGSNYGYTF.

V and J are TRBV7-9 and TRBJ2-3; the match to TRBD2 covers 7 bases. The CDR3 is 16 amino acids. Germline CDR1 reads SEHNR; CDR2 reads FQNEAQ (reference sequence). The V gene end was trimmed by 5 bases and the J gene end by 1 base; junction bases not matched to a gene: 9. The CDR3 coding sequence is TGTGCCAGCAGCCAAGAGGGAGGGTCAGGCACAGATACGCAGTATTTT. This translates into CASSQEGGSGTDTQYF.

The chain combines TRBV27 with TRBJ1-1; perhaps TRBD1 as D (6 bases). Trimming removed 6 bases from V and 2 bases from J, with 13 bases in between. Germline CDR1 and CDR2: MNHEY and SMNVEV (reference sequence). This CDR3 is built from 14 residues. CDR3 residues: CASSGGRVNTEAFF. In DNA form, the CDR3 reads TGTGCCAGCAGCGGGGGGCGGGTCAACACTGAAGCTTTCTTT.

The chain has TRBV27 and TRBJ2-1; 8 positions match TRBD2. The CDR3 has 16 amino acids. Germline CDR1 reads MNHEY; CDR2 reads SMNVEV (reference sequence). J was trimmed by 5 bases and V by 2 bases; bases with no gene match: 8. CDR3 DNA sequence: TGTGCCAGCAGTTTAGGTCAAACTAGCGGAAACAATGAGCAGTTCTTC. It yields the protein CASSLGQTSGNNEQFF.

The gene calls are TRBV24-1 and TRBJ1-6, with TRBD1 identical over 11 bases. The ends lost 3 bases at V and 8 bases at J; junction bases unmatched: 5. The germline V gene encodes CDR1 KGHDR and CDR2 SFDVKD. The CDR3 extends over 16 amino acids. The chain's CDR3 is CATSDGGQGGDSPLHF. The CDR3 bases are TGTGCCACCAGTGATGGGGGACAGGGGGGTGATTCACCCCTCCACTTT.

CDR3 sequence (DNA): TGTGCCAGCAGTTCATTAGCGGGAGGGATCTACGAGCAGTACTTC. It translates to CASSSLAGGIYEQYF. V is TRBV2 and J is TRBJ2-7, with TRBD2 identical over 11 bases. CDR3 length equals 15 residues. Germline values: CDR1 SNHLY, CDR2 FYNNEI. Trimming took 5 bases from V and 3 from J; bases not matched to a gene: 6.

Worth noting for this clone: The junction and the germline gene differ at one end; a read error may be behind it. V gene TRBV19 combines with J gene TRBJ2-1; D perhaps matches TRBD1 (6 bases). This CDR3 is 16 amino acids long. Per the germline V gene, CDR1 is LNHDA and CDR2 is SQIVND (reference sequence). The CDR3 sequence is CASSDMGTGIYDEQFF. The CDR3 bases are TGTGCCAGTAGTGATATGGGTACAGGGATCTACGATGAGCAGTTCTTC.

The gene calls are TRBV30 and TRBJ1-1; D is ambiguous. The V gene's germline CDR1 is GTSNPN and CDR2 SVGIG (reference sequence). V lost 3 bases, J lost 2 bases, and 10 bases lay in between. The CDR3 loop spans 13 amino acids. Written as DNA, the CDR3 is TGTGCCTGGAGGGCTTTTTATAACACTGAAGCTTTCTTT. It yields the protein CAWRAFYNTEAFF.

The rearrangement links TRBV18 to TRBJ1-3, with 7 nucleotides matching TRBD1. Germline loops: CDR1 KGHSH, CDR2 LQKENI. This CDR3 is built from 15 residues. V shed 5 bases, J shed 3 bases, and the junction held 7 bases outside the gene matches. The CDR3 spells CASSAPQGDGNTIYF. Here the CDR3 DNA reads TGTGCCAGCTCAGCGCCGCAGGGGGATGGAAACACCATATATTTT.

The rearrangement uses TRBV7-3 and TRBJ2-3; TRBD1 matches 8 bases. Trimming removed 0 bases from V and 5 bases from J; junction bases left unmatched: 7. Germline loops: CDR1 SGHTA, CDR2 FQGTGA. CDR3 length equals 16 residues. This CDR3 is CASSLTTGGAIDTQYF. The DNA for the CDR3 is TGTGCCAGCAGCTTAACCACAGGGGGAGCGATAGATACGCAGTATTTT.

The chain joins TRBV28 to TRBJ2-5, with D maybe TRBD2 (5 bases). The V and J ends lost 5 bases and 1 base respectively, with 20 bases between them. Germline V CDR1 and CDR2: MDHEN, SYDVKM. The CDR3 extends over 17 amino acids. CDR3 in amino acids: CASSTRVSGKSQETQYF. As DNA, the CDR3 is TGTGCCAGCAGTACCCGCGTCTCGGGGAAAAGCCAAGAGACCCAGTACTTC.

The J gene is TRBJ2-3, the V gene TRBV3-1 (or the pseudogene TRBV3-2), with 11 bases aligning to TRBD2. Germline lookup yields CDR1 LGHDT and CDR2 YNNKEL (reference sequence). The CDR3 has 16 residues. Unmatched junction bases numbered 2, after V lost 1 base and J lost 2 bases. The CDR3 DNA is TGTGCCAGCAGCCAAGTACTAGCGGGAGACACAGATACGCAGTATTTT. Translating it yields CASSQVLAGDTDTQYF.

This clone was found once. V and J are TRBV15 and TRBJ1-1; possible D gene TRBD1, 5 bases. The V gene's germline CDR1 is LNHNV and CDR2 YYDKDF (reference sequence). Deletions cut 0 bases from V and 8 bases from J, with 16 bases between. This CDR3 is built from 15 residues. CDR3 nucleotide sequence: TGTGCCACCAGCAGAGATACGACAGTTAAGGACGAAGCTTTCTTT. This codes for CATSRDTTVKDEAFF.

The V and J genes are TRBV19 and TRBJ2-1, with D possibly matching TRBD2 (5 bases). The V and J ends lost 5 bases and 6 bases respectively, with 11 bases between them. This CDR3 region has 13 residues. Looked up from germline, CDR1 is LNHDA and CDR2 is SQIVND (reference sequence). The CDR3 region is CASSVTSINEQFF. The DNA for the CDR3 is TGTGCCAGTAGTGTAACTAGTATCAATGAGCAGTTCTTC.